The sequence of this T cell receptor (beta chain) was determined in a study of blood T cell repertoires in COVID-19. Study summary: COVID-19 samples, acute and convalescent, were from the United States, Italy and Spain. From T cells, B-cell-depleted T cells, or PBMCs came the material, which was cDNA or gDNA.

Germline values: CDR1 SGHVS, CDR2 FNYEAQ. The CDR3 totals 15 residues. J was trimmed by 7 bases and V by 5 bases; bases with no gene match: 5. Original methodology: Researchers report that nucleated cell counts were estimated from reference gene primer amplification. Measured with immunoSEQ multiplex PCR; TCRdb has only the in-frame clones, and not every one. The D gene and trimming were derived from the DNA, and the V and J assignments and clone size from that table. The profile shows about 110,000 clones, about 87% of them singletons. The material sequenced was peripheral blood. This sequence was found in a woman in her 50s with acute or convalescent COVID-19. The V gene is TRBV7-6, the J gene TRBJ2-1, with 13 bases that match TRBD2. The CDR3 DNA reads TGTGCCAGCAGCCAAGGGACTAGCGGGGCGAATGAGCAGTTCTTC. Translation: CASSQGTSGANEQFF.